This note documents a single T cell receptor (beta chain) sequence. Antigen unknown. The CDR3 extends over 14 amino acids. Germline trimming cut 7 bases from V and 7 bases from J; bases unmatched to any gene: 7. The germline gives CDR1 LNHDA, CDR2 SQIVND (reference sequence). This sample was included in a study of T cell responses to AZD1222 COVID-19 vaccine. Study-wide results and limits: Baseline serology detected seropositivity in only six AZD1222 recipients. White British ancestry dominated among donors, who included more females, and clonal diversity was possibly underestimated.

Generated by immunoSEQ multiplex PCR, the TCRdb table keeps only in-frame clones and is missing some. The sample lists about 170,000 clones; roughly 92% were seen once. Source: peripheral blood, taken on day 0 of AZD1222 vaccination. The chain carries TRBV19 and TRBJ2-1, with 10 bases identical to TRBD2. This clonotype was sampled from an adult in good health. The CDR3 spells CASMLAGVGNEQFF. CDR3 coding DNA: TGTGCCAGTATGCTAGCGGGAGTGGGGAATGAGCAGTTCTTC.